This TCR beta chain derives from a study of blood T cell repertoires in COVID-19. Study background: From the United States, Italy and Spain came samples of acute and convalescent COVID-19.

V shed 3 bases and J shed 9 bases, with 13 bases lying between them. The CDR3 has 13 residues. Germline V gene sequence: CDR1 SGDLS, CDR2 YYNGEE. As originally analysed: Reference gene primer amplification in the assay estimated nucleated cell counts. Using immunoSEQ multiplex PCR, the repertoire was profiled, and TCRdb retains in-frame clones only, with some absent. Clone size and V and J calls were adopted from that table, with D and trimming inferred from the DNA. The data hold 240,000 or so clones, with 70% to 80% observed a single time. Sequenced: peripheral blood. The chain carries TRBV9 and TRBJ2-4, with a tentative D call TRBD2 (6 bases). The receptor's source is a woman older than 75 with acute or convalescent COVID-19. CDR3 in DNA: TGTGCCAGCAGCGGCGCTAGCGATACCATTCAGTACTTC. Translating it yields CASSGASDTIQYF.